In its sample, the clone carrying this T cell receptor (beta chain) was seen many times. Single viable CD3+CD4+CD8-CD45RO+ cells were sorted as the memory CD4+ T cells. This sample stems from a study of memory CD4+ T cells and cytomegalovirus serostatus. Produced via immunoSEQ multiplex PCR; TCRdb's table is partial and in-frame only. The sample lists some 95,000 clones; 80% were seen once. Germline loops: CDR1 KGHSH, CDR2 LQKENI. The length of the CDR3 is 13 residues. Trimming took 6 bases from V and 9 from J; bases not matched to a gene: 10. This TCR came from an adult in good health and CMV-seropositive. The chain couples TRBV18 to TRBJ2-7, with 8 positions matching TRBD1. The specimen was memory CD4+ T cells from blood. This CDR3 is CASSQRDRTGQYF. CDR3 in DNA: TGTGCCAGCTCCCAAAGGGACAGGACAGGGCAGTACTTC.